One and the same sample provided the 3 T cell receptor beta chains below, sequenced in a study of OX40 agonist ivuxolimab in advanced cancers. Only in-frame clones appear in the TCRdb table, and some are missing; sequencing was by immunoSEQ multiplex PCR. The sample records approximately 130,000 clones, under 95% being singletons. The specimen was CD4+ or CD8+ T cells sorted from blood, collected in a trial of the OX40 agonist ivuxolimab. Source of these receptors: an adult with an advanced solid tumor such as melanoma, head and neck, liver or kidney cancer.

V and J are TRBV4-2 and TRBJ2-3; 8 nucleotides align to TRBD1. The CDR3 totals 16 residues. Germline lookup yields CDR1 LGHNA and CDR2 YNFKEQ. V dropped 5 bases and J dropped 2; count of bases not matched to a gene: 9. DNA of the CDR3: TGTGCCAGCAGCTACGTGGGACAGGATACCACAGATACGCAGTATTTT. This sequence encodes CASSYVGQDTTDTQYF.

The chain combines TRBV12-5 with TRBJ1-5, with 9 bases fitting TRBD1. The CDR3 is made up of 16 amino acids. CDR1 is LGHNT and CDR2 is FRNRAP in the germline V gene. V shed 2 bases, J shed 2 bases, and the junction held 4 bases outside the gene matches. CDR3 region: CASGLTRTGGNQPQHF. The CDR3 nucleotides read TGTGCTAGTGGTTTGACTAGGACAGGGGGCAATCAGCCCCAGCATTTT.

This sequence joins TRBV19 and TRBJ1-5, with 9 bases aligning to TRBD1. This CDR3 is built from 18 residues. The germline gives CDR1 LNHDA, CDR2 SQIVND (reference sequence). J gave up 0 bases and V 2 bases, and 8 bases lay outside the gene matches. CDR3 loop: CASSIRGTGTFSNQPQHF. CDR3 in DNA: TGTGCCAGTAGTATAAGGGGGACAGGGACTTTTAGCAATCAGCCCCAGCATTTT.